The T cell receptor beta chain described here comes from a study of T cell responses to AZD1222 COVID-19 vaccine (dated by TCRdb to about 2021). Concerning the study at large: AZD1222 recipients given second doses at about 4 weeks or at about 12 weeks were pooled, since spike-specific TCR depth and breadth were not found to differ between the two schedules. A total of 233 trial participants underwent TCR sequencing, of whom around 200 received two doses of AZD1222 and about 25 received two doses of the MenACWY control vaccine. Trial participants were enrolled by age into subgroups of 18-55, 56-69 and 70-plus years, and approximately 150, 30 and 60 TCR-sequenced participants, respectively, were included in these subgroups. The study at large found these results: Conclusions about previously exposed vaccinees were limited because only six AZD1222 recipients were SARS-CoV-2 seropositive at baseline. After two AZD1222 doses, both the breadth and the depth of spike-specific TCRs were significantly higher than at day 0 and than in MenACWY recipients. The 56-69-year group was small, and its depth increase did not reach significance, likely because of low power. Most participants were white British and females outnumbered males, and the authors suggested that clonal diversity may have been underestimated. No day 14 peak-response samples were available, so repertoires were characterized only after the peak T cell response. The vaccine-associated CD4 TCRs covered the entire spike protein, and the dominant responses fell in regions 160-218 and 743-854. Epitopes outside the regions mutated in the B.1.351 and B.1.1.7 variants were reportedly recognized by nearly half of the unique spike-specific TCRs.

Explained via the paper, the time point label denotes: baseline before first vaccination. Vaccinee samples came from UK trials COV001 and COV002, including a single-blind randomized controlled phase 2/3 trial of AZD1222 (ChAdOx1 nCoV-19) in healthy adults. For TCRbeta chain sequencing, PBMC samples were collected from trial participants at day 0 and at day 28 after the second dose. The CDR3 regions of human TCRbeta chains were subjected to immunosequencing. On the authors' methods: TCRs in the repertoires were matched against a reference library of SARS-CoV-2-specific TCRs that had been generated with the MIRA antigen-specificity platform. Breadth meant the fraction of unique TCRs that were SARS-CoV-2-associated, whereas depth meant the fraction of total T cells that were SARS-CoV-2-associated. Using the MIRA data, each spike-specific TCR was mapped to the spike region that the TCR reacts to and placed in a CD4 or CD8 class. Log10-transformed breadth and depth values were compared by one-way ANOVA with Sidak's multiple comparisons tests. The table was pulled from immuneACCESS by TCRdb, which kept in-frame rearrangements only. Such tables lose some clones; where checked, under half of the loss comes from unresolved V genes, and the rest has no known cause. V and J calls and clone size are given by that table; D and trimming were obtained from the DNA. Recorded for this sample are about 170,000 clones; more than 80% of them occurred a single time. The ten most abundant clones make up about 6.9% of the sample.

About this clone itself: Its binding antigen is unknown. No quality values exist for individual bases; no much larger clone is one base distant.

Clipping removes 6 bases from V and 3 bases from J, with 6 as the unmatched junction base count. The CDR1 and CDR2 encoded by the germline V gene are MNHNS and SASEGT. There are 14 amino acids in the CDR3, from cysteine to phenylalanine inclusive. Only the CDR3 portion is preserved as DNA: 42 bases, with reading frame beginning at the first base. This chain joins TRBV6-1 to TRBJ2-3, with 7 junctional bases fitting TRBD2. The source was peripheral blood, collected on day 0 of AZD1222 vaccination. The source of this sequence is an adult in good health. The nucleotide sequence is TGTGCCAGCAGATGGGAGGGGACTACAGATACGCAGTATTTT. This is translated as CASRWEGTTDTQYF.